Presented here are 26 T cell receptor beta chains from one specimen sequenced in a study of regulatory T cells in long-lasting Graves disease. Documented time point: newly diagnosed GD, antithyroid drugs for less than 3 months. RNA from PBMCs was the source of the TCR library. For TCR beta, libraries came from iRepertoire HTBI primers and Arm-PCR of CDR3 regions. MiXCR, run by TCRdb on the multiplex PCR reads, gives a single entry per CDR3 protein. This sample has 240,000 or so distinct CDR3 sequences; about 19% occur once, and the top ten carry around 13%. The material was peripheral blood mononuclear cells (PBMCs), obtained at new diagnosis, from a patient treated with antithyroid drugs. The origin of the receptors is a female donor with Graves disease.

For this clonotype: The missing conserved phenylalanine or tryptophan at the end of this CDR3 makes a read error likely. J is TRBJ1-1 and V is TRBV5-8, with a tentative D call TRBD1 (5 bases). V dropped 5 bases and J dropped 5 bases, with 7 bases sitting between them. This CDR3 region has 11 residues. Germline V CDR1 and CDR2: SGHTS, YDEGEE. The CDR3: CASRRGTEAFL. CDR3 sequence (DNA): TGTGCCAGCAGGCGGGGGACTGAAGCTTTCCTT.

With respect to this clonotype: This is likely an artifact of a read error, given a far larger clone one base away. The chain joins TRBV7-2 to TRBJ2-1; the match to TRBD1 covers 7 bases. Looked up from germline, CDR1 is SGHTA and CDR2 is FQGNSA. V shed 4 bases and J 7 bases; nucleotides not matched to a gene: 13. The CDR3 extends over 16 amino acids. CDR3 amino acids: CASSSPQARGRNEQFF. CDR3 nucleotide sequence: TGTGCCAGCAGCTCCCCCCAGGCTAGGGGGCGGAATGAGCAGTTCTTC. Looking up the rest from reference TRBV7-2 and TRBJ2-1 gives the full variable domain: GAGVSQSPSNKVTEKGKDVELRCDPISGHTALYWYRQSLGQGLEFLIYFQGNSAPDKSGLPSDRFSAERTGGSVSTLTIQRTQQEDSAVYLCASSSPQARGRNEQFFGPGTRLTVL.

This clonotype was detected ten times or more. V is TRBV3-1 and J is TRBJ2-7; D could derive from TRBD1 or TRBD2 (6 bases each). CDR1 and CDR2 from the germline V gene are LGHDT and YNNKEL (reference sequence). Trimming shortened V by 4 bases and J by 3 bases, and 13 bases separated the two germline ends. The length of the CDR3 is 14 residues. This chain's CDR3 is CASSRSRGGYEQYF. The CDR3 bases are TGTGCCAGCAGCCGGAGCAGGGGAGGCTACGAGCAGTACTTC.

This clonotype was detected ten times or more. This chain connects TRBV20-1 to TRBJ2-1; 7 bases agree with TRBD2. J was trimmed by 6 bases and V by 5 bases; bases with no gene match: 10. CDR3 length: 14 amino acids. Germline values: CDR1 DFQATT, CDR2 SNEGSKA (reference sequence). The CDR3 loop reads CSARERGLINEQFF. CDR3 in DNA: TGCAGTGCTCGTGAGCGGGGCCTTATCAATGAGCAGTTCTTC.

Concerning this clonotype: A much bigger clone sits one base away, suggesting this may be a read error. The chain employs TRBV7-3 and TRBJ2-7; no firm D call. Trimming took 2 bases from V and 7 from J, leaving 9 bases between them. This CDR3 comprises 12 residues. Germline V gives CDR1 SGHTA, CDR2 FQGTGA. This CDR3 is CASSLAGHEQYF. In DNA form, the CDR3 reads TGTGCCAGCAGCTTAGCAGGCCATGAGCAGTACTTC.

CDR3 DNA: TGTGCCAGCAGCTTACGCCGGGGGAACTCTGGGGCCAACGTCCTGACTTTC. This sequence encodes CASSLRRGNSGANVLTF. The rearrangement links TRBV7-9 to TRBJ2-6; TRBD2 is a possible D gene (6 bases). CDR1 SEHNR and CDR2 FQNEAQ come from the germline V gene (reference sequence). Trimming shortened V by 2 bases and J by 0 bases, and 11 bases separated the two germline ends. CDR3 length equals 17 residues.

J is TRBJ1-5 and V is TRBV19; D ambiguous. The V end was cut by 3 bases, the J end by 5 bases, with 11 bases between. The V gene's germline CDR1 is LNHDA and CDR2 SQIVND (reference sequence). The CDR3 sequence is 14 residues long. In DNA form, the CDR3 reads TGTGCCAGTAGTATCGAACGGGGTTATCAGCCCCAGCATTTT. Translated: CASSIERGYQPQHF.

DNA for the CDR3: TGTGCCAGCTCACCCGGTGGGGGCCCCCAGCATTTT. It is translated as CASSPGGGPQHF. The chain couples TRBV18 to TRBJ1-5, with a weak D call TRBD1 (6 bases). CDR1 KGHSH and CDR2 LQKENI come from the germline V gene. This CDR3 contains 12 residues. V was cut by 3 bases and J by 10 bases, with 10 bases left in between.

The sample holds a few counts of this clonotype. V and J are TRBV20-1 and TRBJ2-2; 9 bases map to TRBD2. The CDR3 loop spans 17 amino acids. Trimming cost V 3 bases and J 2 bases; bases outside gene matches: 10. Germline CDR1 and CDR2: DFQATT and SNEGSKA (reference sequence). CDR3 DNA: TGCAGTGCTAGGGGGGTAGCGGGAGACTTTAACACCGGGGAGCTGTTTTTT. This sequence encodes CSARGVAGDFNTGELFF.

This clonotype occurred many times. V gene TRBV25-1 combines with J gene TRBJ2-5; 9 bases are shared with TRBD1. This CDR3 has 15 amino acids. Germline V gives CDR1 MGHDK, CDR2 SYGVNS. Trimming took 4 bases from V and 2 from J; bases not matched to a gene: 5. This chain's CDR3 is CASSVQGTGQETQYF. CDR3 sequence (DNA): TGTGCCAGCAGTGTCCAAGGGACAGGGCAAGAGACCCAGTACTTC.

This sequence joins TRBV6-1 and TRBJ1-4, with 8 nucleotides matching TRBD1. Germline V CDR1 and CDR2: MNHNS, SASEGT. V shed 8 bases and J 0 bases; nucleotides not matched to a gene: 5. This CDR3 contains 15 residues. CDR3 protein: CASSQGDPTNEKLFF. DNA for the CDR3: TGTGCCAGCTCACAGGGGGATCCAACTAATGAAAAACTGTTTTTT.

The V and J genes are TRBV5-1 and TRBJ2-4; tentatively, D is TRBD1 or TRBD2 (6 bases each). V was pared by 3 bases and J by 4 bases, with 17 bases between. This CDR3 is built from 16 residues. Germline V CDR1 and CDR2: SGHRS, YFSETQ. CDR3 in DNA: TGCGCCAGCAGCTCCACGGGGGCTGGAAAAAAAAACATTCAGTACTTC. Its protein product is CASSSTGAGKKNIQYF.

This clonotype appeared a few times. Compared with germline, one end of the junction differs, possibly owing to a read error. This chain connects TRBV4-1 to TRBJ1-6; D is undetermined. The CDR3 runs 15 residues. Germline CDR1 MGHRA, CDR2 YSYEKL. The CDR3 nucleotides are TGTGCCAGCAGCCACGAAGAGGGTTTTTGGTCACCCCTCCACTTT. Translated, it gives CASSHEEGFWSPLHF.

This clonotype was recorded at least ten times. The gene calls are TRBV12-3 or TRBV12-4 and TRBJ2-4; 7 nucleotides line up with TRBD1. The CDR3 has 14 amino acids. V was pared by 6 bases and J by 7 bases, with 9 bases of the junction left unmatched. The CDR3, as DNA: TGTGCCAGCAGGATACAGGGGTCGGGGAACATTCAGTACTTC. Amino acids: CASRIQGSGNIQYF.

The chain employs TRBV19 and TRBJ2-3; D unresolved. V dropped 10 bases and J dropped 2 bases, with 13 bases sitting between them. CDR3 length: 13 residues. Germline values: CDR1 LNHDA, CDR2 SQIVND (reference sequence). DNA for the CDR3: TGTGCCACCCGTAAGGGCTCCACAGATACGCAGTATTTT. Its protein product is CATRKGSTDTQYF.

This sequence joins TRBV6-1 and TRBJ2-5; D uncertain. The germline V gene has CDR1 MNHNS and CDR2 SASEGT. The CDR3 has 13 residues. Trimming left V 6 bases short and J 5 bases short, with 13 bases between. CDR3 sequence: CASSQITGETQYF. CDR3 DNA: TGTGCCAGCAGCCAGATCACGGGTGAGACCCAGTACTTC.

This clonotype was counted ten times or more. The chain employs TRBV7-9 and TRBJ2-4, with D hard to call. V lost 6 bases and J 5 bases, leaving 11 bases between the germline ends. Germline CDR1 is SEHNR and CDR2 is FQNEAQ (reference sequence). CDR3 length: 13 residues. The CDR3 is CASSLSSQNIQYF. The CDR3 DNA is TGTGCCAGCAGTCTTAGCTCCCAAAACATTCAGTACTTC.

This clonotype has at least ten counts. The rearrangement joins TRBV7-2 to TRBJ2-5, with TRBD2 as a possible D gene (6 bases). The CDR3 spans 16 residues. The germline gives CDR1 SGHTA, CDR2 FQGNSA. Trimming removed 1 base from V and 2 bases from J, with 14 bases in between. The CDR3 nucleotides read TGTGCCAGCAGCTTAGGTGGATCGGGGGATCAAGAGACCCAGTACTTC. Translation gives CASSLGGSGDQETQYF.

This clonotype was seen ten or more times. The chain carries TRBV20-1 and TRBJ2-7; the D gene could be TRBD1 or TRBD2 (6 bases each). The length of the CDR3 is 16 residues. Germline V gene sequence: CDR1 DFQATT, CDR2 SNEGSKA (reference sequence). V dropped 3 bases and J dropped 1 base, with 19 bases sitting between them. In nucleotides, the CDR3 is TGCAGTGCTAGGGCCTCGCAGGGGAGGTATTCCTACGAGCAGTACTTC. Its protein product is CSARASQGRYSYEQYF.

In regard to this clonotype: Just one base apart from a much larger clone, this may be a read error. The chain couples TRBV4-2 to TRBJ2-7; D is possibly TRBD1 (5 bases). The V end was cut by 1 base, the J end by 3 bases, with 13 bases between. Germline values: CDR1 LGHNA, CDR2 YNFKEQ. The CDR3 has 15 residues. The CDR3, as DNA: TGTGCCAGCAGCCAAGTCAAGGGGTTTAGCTACGAGCAGTACTTC. Its translation: CASSQVKGFSYEQYF.

This clonotype has a count of ten or more. V and J are TRBV20-1 and TRBJ2-1; 9 bases map to TRBD2. J lost 0 bases, V lost 3 bases, and 12 bases had no gene match. This CDR3 region has 18 residues. The V gene's germline CDR1 is DFQATT and CDR2 SNEGSKA (reference sequence). CDR3 in DNA: TGCAGTGCTAGTCATGCCAGCGGGGGGATAAGCTCCTACAATGAGCAGTTCTTC. Translating it yields CSASHASGGISSYNEQFF.

This chain uses TRBV4-2 with TRBJ2-3, with D uncertain. V lost 3 bases to trimming and J lost 3 bases, with 13 bases between them. The CDR3 has 15 amino acids. The V gene's germline CDR1 is LGHNA and CDR2 YNFKEQ. CDR3 sequence (DNA): TGTGCCAGCAGCCAGACCGGGCTACAGACAGATACGCAGTATTTT. Protein product: CASSQTGLQTDTQYF.

The chain employs TRBV25-1 and TRBJ2-7; 9 bases are shared with TRBD1. J gave up 5 bases and V 1 base, and 9 bases lay outside the gene matches. The CDR3 consists of 16 residues. Per the germline V gene, CDR1 is MGHDK and CDR2 is SYGVNS. CDR3 sequence reads: CASSEFGGTGTDEQYF. In DNA, the CDR3 is TGTGCCAGCAGTGAATTTGGAGGGACAGGGACCGACGAGCAGTACTTC.

At least ten counts were recorded for this clonotype. The rearrangement links TRBV7-9 to TRBJ2-7; D may correspond to TRBD1 or TRBD2 (5 bases each). The germline gives CDR1 SEHNR, CDR2 FQNEAQ (reference sequence). V was shortened by 6 bases and J by 6 bases, with 12 bases between the two germline ends. CDR3 length: 12 residues. CDR3 DNA: TGTGCCAGCAGAAGCTGGGACGGCGAGCAGTACTTC. Residues: CASRSWDGEQYF.

The chain links TRBV7-2 to TRBJ2-7, with D tentatively TRBD2 (6 bases). Trimming pared 5 bases from V and 0 bases from J, leaving 17 bases between. CDR1 SGHTA and CDR2 FQGNSA come from the germline V gene. The CDR3 has 16 residues. The CDR3 here is CASSTLSSAYSYEQYF. In DNA form, the CDR3 reads TGTGCCAGCAGCACACTGTCTAGCGCCTACTCCTACGAGCAGTACTTC.

Of note for this clonotype: One base away lies a much larger clone, so this may be a sequencing read error. J is TRBJ2-2 and V is TRBV5-8; 7 nucleotides agree with TRBD2. The J segment lost 0 bases and the V segment lost 4 bases, leaving 6 bases of the junction unmatched. CDR3 length equals 16 residues. The V gene's germline CDR1 is SGHTS and CDR2 YDEGEE. CDR3 loop: CASSPLGTTNTGELFF. The CDR3 DNA is TGTGCCAGCAGCCCGCTTGGGACTACGAACACCGGGGAGCTGTTTTTT.